This record looks at one TCR beta chain sequence and its context. The antigen is not known. The CDR3 spans 15 residues. Germline V gene data show CDR1 as GTSNPN and CDR2 as SVGIG (reference sequence). V was trimmed by 5 bases and J by 8 bases, leaving 24 bases between them. The protocol was immunoSEQ multiplex PCR, while the TCRdb copy is restricted to in-frame clones and leaves out a portion. The table has some 98,000 clones, around 87% seen once. These data belong to a study of OX40 agonist ivuxolimab in advanced cancers. Broader study findings: Averaging showed that CD8+ T cells had more expanded clones than CD4+ did. Within 6 weeks, CD4+ and CD8+ blood T cells expanded clonally at 0.1 to 3.0 mg/kg. The specificity for antigen of the expanded peripheral T cells was not determined.

This TCR derives from an adult with an advanced solid tumor such as melanoma, head and neck, liver or kidney cancer. The source material was CD4+ or CD8+ T cells sorted from blood, sampled in a trial of the OX40 agonist ivuxolimab. This chain joins TRBV30 and TRBJ1-1, with TRBD1 as a possible D gene (5 bases). CDR3 amino acids: CAWREYGPRGTEAFF. The CDR3 DNA reads as TGTGCCTGGCGGGAATACGGGCCGCGGGGGACCGAAGCTTTCTTT. Using reference TRBV30 and TRBJ1-1 for the parts outside the CDR3, the full variable domain is SQTIHQWPATLVQPVGSPLSLECTVEGTSNPNLYWYRQAAGRGLQLLFYSVGIGQISSEVPQNLSASRPQDRQFILSSKKLLLSDSGFYLCAWREYGPRGTEAFFGQGTRLTVV.